This T cell receptor beta chain was captured by sequencing in a study of blood T cell repertoires in COVID-19 (TCRdb year 2020). Study-wide context: The collaborator samples originated in the United States, Italy and Spain and spanned the acute and convalescent phases of COVID-19. Deeply sampled blood TCRbeta repertoires from subjects exposed to, actively infected with, or recovered from COVID-19 were included in the dataset. Nearly every sample came with metadata listing a de-identified subject ID, COVID-19 status, age in years and sex. A freely available public database, intended as a resource for researchers studying the immune response to SARS-CoV-2, is where the repertoires were released. The samples were drawn from the first 160 participants of the ongoing ImmuneRACE study and from over a thousand subjects provided by 6 global collaborators. Where HLA class I and class II types were available, the types were taken from metadata supplied by the sample provider, not from assay-based typing. The prospective study material was composed of cDNA or gDNA derived from T cells, B-cell-depleted T cells, or PBMCs.

V lost 5 bases and J lost 8 bases, and the count of bases not matched to a germline gene is 7. The CDR3 numbers 13 residues from cysteine through phenylalanine. Just CDR3 DNA is preserved here, 39 bases in frame from base 1. Per the germline V gene, SGHTA is the CDR1 and FQGTGA is the CDR2. This clone was found once. The antigen this receptor binds is unknown. Nothing much larger sits one base from this clone, and base qualities are not available. The immunoSEQ Assay, a bias-controlled multiplex PCR, was used to amplify TCRbeta CDR3 regions from genomic DNA. As for the original processing: Nucleated cell counts per sample were estimated from amplification of reference gene primers within the assay. To quantify the absolute abundance of each unique TCRbeta CDR3 rearrangement, sequence reads were collapsed and filtered. For each sample, productive Simpson clonality was calculated as the square root of Simpson's diversity index across productive rearrangements. The clones in this table, taken by TCRdb from immuneACCESS, are in-frame only. Not every clone is retained; where verified, under half of the shortfall comes from an unresolved V gene, and the cause of the rest is unknown. The V and J calls and clone size are taken from that table; D and trimming were inferred from the DNA. This sample gives 250,000 to 350,000 clones in total; roughly 80% of them show up just once. The ten largest account for more than 1.1% of the sample.

At one collaborating source in Seattle, patients were enrolled during active infection and were followed longitudinally through the course of disease. Collaborating institutions collected whole blood in K2EDTA tubes following their own protocols. Collaborator samples were shipped for TCRbeta analysis as frozen whole blood, isolated PBMCs, or DNA extracted from either sample type. Points the paper makes about the study in general: How much clinical and demographic metadata was included differed by source and by participant, and the metadata was provided uncurated.

This receptor chain uses TRBV7-3 and TRBJ2-3; 7 bases in the middle match TRBD1. This receptor was identified in a human donor with COVID-19, enrolled during active disease. The donor label of this sample is uncertain. The sequenced material came from peripheral blood. The DNA is TGTGCCAGCAGCCCCGGACAGGCCGTTACGCAGTATTTT. Translated, this gives CASSPGQAVTQYF.